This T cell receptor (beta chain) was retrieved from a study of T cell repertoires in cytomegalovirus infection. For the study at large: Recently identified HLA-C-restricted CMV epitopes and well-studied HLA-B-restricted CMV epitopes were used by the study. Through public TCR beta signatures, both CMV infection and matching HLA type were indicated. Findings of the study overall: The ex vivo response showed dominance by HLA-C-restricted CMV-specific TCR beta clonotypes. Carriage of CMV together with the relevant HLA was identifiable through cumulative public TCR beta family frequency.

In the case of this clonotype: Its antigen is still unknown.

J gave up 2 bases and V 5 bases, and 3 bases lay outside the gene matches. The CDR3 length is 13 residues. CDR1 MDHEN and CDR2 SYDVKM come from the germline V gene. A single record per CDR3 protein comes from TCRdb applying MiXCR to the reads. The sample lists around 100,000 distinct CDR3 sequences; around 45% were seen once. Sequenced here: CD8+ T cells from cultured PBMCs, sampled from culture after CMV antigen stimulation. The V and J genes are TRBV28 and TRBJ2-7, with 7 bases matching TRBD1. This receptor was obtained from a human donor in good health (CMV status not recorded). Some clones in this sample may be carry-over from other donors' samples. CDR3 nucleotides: TGTGCCAGCAGTCACAGGGGACCCTACGAGCAGTACTTC. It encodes CASSHRGPYEQYF.